A single sample is the source of the 24 T cell receptor beta chains below, sequenced in a study of beta chain features in type 1 diabetes. Expressed TCRB transcripts were sequenced because the entire RNA isolate underwent reverse transcription. The assay was immunoSEQ multiplex PCR, and TCRdb's table has in-frame clones only and misses some. The sample records hundreds of thousands of clones, around 15% being singletons. The sequencing input was naive CD4+ T cells from blood. Receptors were obtained from a man younger than 30 in good health.

The CDR3 protein is CASSVEGGLTYEQYF. CDR3 DNA: TGTGCCAGCAGCGTAGAGGGCGGGTTGACCTACGAGCAGTACTTC. The genes are TRBV9 and TRBJ2-7; a possible D gene is TRBD2 (5 bases). The CDR3 is 15 amino acids. V was shortened by 0 bases and J by 2 bases, with 12 bases between the two germline ends. Germline lookup yields CDR1 SGDLS and CDR2 YYNGEE.

A few counts support this clone. The V call is TRBV28, the J call TRBJ1-2; D is unresolved. The germline V gene encodes CDR1 MDHEN and CDR2 SYDVKM. The V end was cut by 3 bases, the J end by 4 bases, with 9 bases between. CDR3 length: 13 amino acids. CDR3 sequence reads: CASSLVQSYGYTF. CDR3 nucleotides: TGTGCCAGCAGTTTGGTACAATCCTATGGCTACACCTTC.

The gene calls are TRBV30 and TRBJ1-5; 10 bases agree with TRBD1. The CDR3 is 17 residues long. Per germline, CDR1 GTSNPN and CDR2 SVGIG (reference sequence). With 1 base clipped from V and 5 bases from J, the junction kept 11 bases outside the gene matches. Here the CDR3 reads CAWSERQGARAYQPQHF. As DNA, the CDR3 is TGTGCCTGGAGTGAAAGACAGGGGGCGCGGGCATATCAGCCCCAGCATTTT.

V gene TRBV25-1 combines with J gene TRBJ2-1; tentatively, D is TRBD2 (7 bases). The germline CDR1 and CDR2 sequences are MGHDK and SYGVNS. CDR3 length: 16 amino acids. Trimming stripped 0 bases from V and 1 base from J, with 10 bases between. Here the CDR3 DNA reads TGTGCCAGCAGTGAATACGGGGGGCGATCCTACAATGAGCAGTTCTTC. Its translation is CASSEYGGRSYNEQFF.

This clone came up a few times. The chain employs TRBV6-5 and TRBJ2-5; 7 nucleotides align to TRBD2. J was trimmed by 0 bases and V by 4 bases; bases with no gene match: 2. Germline assignment: CDR1 MNHEY and CDR2 SVGAGI. The CDR3 loop spans 14 amino acids. The CDR3 nucleotides are TGTGCCAGCAGTTTCGGGGGGTACCAAGAGACCCAGTACTTC. Protein sequence: CASSFGGYQETQYF.

This clone showed up just a few times. V gene TRBV7-2 combines with J gene TRBJ2-7; 14 nucleotides align to TRBD2. CDR3 length: 15 amino acids. Unmatched junction bases numbered 5, after V lost 4 bases and J lost 6 bases. The germline CDR1 and CDR2 sequences are SGHTA and FQGNSA. The chain's CDR3 is CASSSPTSGRAEQYF. As DNA, the CDR3 is TGTGCCAGCAGCTCGCCGACTAGCGGGAGGGCCGAGCAGTACTTC.

This clone appeared a few times. The chain carries TRBV7-9 and TRBJ1-1; D gene unclear. V dropped 6 bases and J dropped 2 bases, with 13 bases sitting between them. This CDR3 spans 14 amino acids. Germline V gives CDR1 SEHNR, CDR2 FQNEAQ (reference sequence). As DNA, the CDR3 is TGTGCCAGCAGACACCGGCGGGCAAACACTGAAGCTTTCTTT. Amino acids: CASRHRRANTEAFF.

The gene calls are TRBV14 and TRBJ1-2; D is undetermined. Trimming took off 2 bases at V and 0 bases at J, with 10 bases between the two ends. From germline, CDR1 is SGHDN and CDR2 FVKESK. The CDR3 length is 15 residues. As DNA, the CDR3 is TGTGCCAGCAGCCAATCGTACCTAGCTAACTATGGCTACACCTTC. Translated: CASSQSYLANYGYTF.

V and J are TRBV9 and TRBJ2-2, with unresolved D. CDR3 size: 12 residues. Between the trimmed V and J ends, which lost 1 base and 7 bases, there was a span of 5 bases. The V gene's germline CDR1 is SGDLS and CDR2 YYNGEE. The CDR3 here is CASSVRDGELFF. The CDR3 DNA reads as TGTGCCAGCAGCGTAAGGGACGGGGAGCTGTTTTTT. The entire variable domain, with the rest obtained from reference TRBV9 and TRBJ2-2, is as follows: DSGVTQTPKHLITATGQRVTLRCSPRSGDLSVYWYQQSLDQGLQFLIQYYNGEERAKGNILERFSAQQFPDLHSELNLSSLELGDSALYFCASSVRDGELFFGEGSRLTVL.

This clone has only a few counts. This chain joins TRBV10-3 and TRBJ2-2; D is undetermined. The CDR3 runs to 15 residues. CDR1 is ENHRY, CDR2 SYGVKD, per germline. V lost 0 bases to trimming and J lost 0 bases, with 5 bases between them. CDR3 in amino acids: CAISESAANTGELFF. CDR3 bases: TGTGCCATCAGTGAGTCGGCAGCGAACACCGGGGAGCTGTTTTTT.

This clone was counted a few times. The V and J genes are TRBV30 and TRBJ1-2; D unresolved. V was cut by 1 base and J by 2 bases, with 20 bases left in between. The CDR3 loop spans 17 amino acids. The V gene's germline CDR1 is GTSNPN and CDR2 SVGIG (reference sequence). CDR3 sequence (DNA): TGTGCCTGGAGTGAGTCCTCCCTGGGCAGTAGGAACTATGGCTACACCTTC. Translated, it gives CAWSESSLGSRNYGYTF.

The rearrangement uses TRBV7-9 and TRBJ2-1, with TRBD2 identical over 9 bases. The CDR3 covers 16 residues. J gave up 7 bases and V 3 bases, and 10 bases lay outside the gene matches. The germline gives CDR1 SEHNR, CDR2 FQNEAQ (reference sequence). The CDR3 sequence: CASSFHSGSLGNEQFF. The CDR3 nucleotides read TGTGCCAGCAGCTTCCATAGCGGGAGCCTGGGGAATGAGCAGTTCTTC.

The chain carries TRBV13 and TRBJ2-5; tentative D call: TRBD1 (6 bases). The V gene lost 0 bases and the J gene lost 1 base, with 9 bases spanning the gap. CDR1 is PRHDT, CDR2 FYEKMQ, per germline (reference sequence). CDR3 length: 15 residues. CDR3 DNA sequence: TGTGCCAGCAGCTTAGGAAGGACAGCCCAAGAGACCCAGTACTTC. Its protein is CASSLGRTAQETQYF.

This clone appeared a few times. The chain has TRBV5-1 and TRBJ2-7; a possible D gene is TRBD2 (5 bases). The germline V gene encodes CDR1 SGHRS and CDR2 YFSETQ. The CDR3 totals 14 residues. Trimming removed 0 bases from V and 3 bases from J, with 10 bases in between. The CDR3 spells CASSLGGNYYEQYF. The CDR3 nucleotides are TGCGCCAGCAGCTTGGGAGGGAACTACTACGAGCAGTACTTC.

The chain carries TRBV28 and TRBJ1-5; 7 bases line up with TRBD1. V was pared by 4 bases and J by 5 bases, with 8 bases of the junction left unmatched. The CDR3 runs to 15 residues. Germline V gene lookup returns CDR1 MDHEN and CDR2 SYDVKM. CDR3 amino acids: CASSSPSTGDQPQHF. In nucleotides, the CDR3 is TGTGCCAGCAGTTCTCCATCTACAGGGGATCAGCCCCAGCATTTT.

CDR3 coding DNA: TGTGCCAGCAGCTTGGGGGTTGGTGGCTACACCTTC. Its protein product is CASSLGVGGYTF. The chain recombines TRBV5-4 with TRBJ1-2; unclear D gene. Trimming stripped 0 bases from V and 7 bases from J, with 7 bases between. This CDR3 has 12 amino acids. The germline V gene has CDR1 SGHNT and CDR2 YYREEE (reference sequence).

The V gene is TRBV18, the J gene TRBJ1-2; TRBD1 aligns across 11 bases. With 3 bases clipped from V and 6 bases from J, the junction kept 9 bases outside the gene matches. Germline V gene sequence: CDR1 KGHSH, CDR2 LQKENI. CDR3 length: 16 residues. The CDR3 nucleotides read TGTGCCAGCTCACCGGGACAGGGGGGCCTATTGGATGGCTACACCTTC. Encoded protein: CASSPGQGGLLDGYTF.

This clone appeared a few times. The chain joins TRBV28 to TRBJ2-7; the D gene is possibly TRBD2 (6 bases). CDR1 is MDHEN and CDR2 is SYDVKM in the germline V gene. This CDR3 is built from 13 residues. Trimming removed 8 bases at V and 7 bases at J, with 18 bases between. This CDR3 is CASSPVGGGEQYF. CDR3 bases: TGTGCCAGCTCACCAGTCGGGGGTGGGGAGCAGTACTTC.

This clone was seen only a few times. The same CDR3 can be traced to other DNA sequences in this sample. CDR3 bases: TGTGCCAGCAGCTTAGGGTTTCAGCCCCAGCATTTT. As protein: CASSLGFQPQHF. The rearrangement links TRBV7-2 to TRBJ1-5; D remains unclear. The CDR3 is 12 amino acids. The germline V and J ends were trimmed by 1 base and 6 bases, with 4 bases remaining between them. Germline assignment: CDR1 SGHTA and CDR2 FQGNSA.

The CDR3 protein is CASSLRQANTEAFF. The CDR3 DNA is TGTGCCAGCAGTTTAAGGCAGGCGAACACTGAAGCTTTCTTT. V usage is TRBV27 and J usage is TRBJ1-1; D remains ambiguous. The V gene lost 2 bases and the J gene lost 1 base, with 8 bases spanning the gap. The germline V gene has CDR1 MNHEY and CDR2 SMNVEV (reference sequence). The CDR3 covers 14 residues.

The gene calls are TRBV4-1 and TRBJ2-3; possible D gene TRBD1, 6 bases. The CDR3 contains 14 residues. Trimming removed 1 base from V and 6 bases from J, with 11 bases in between. Germline V gives CDR1 MGHRA, CDR2 YSYEKL. The CDR3 is CASSQGRTVDTQYF. The CDR3 coding sequence is TGCGCCAGCAGCCAAGGTCGGACAGTGGATACGCAGTATTTT.

The rearrangement uses TRBV5-4 and TRBJ1-1; TRBD1 aligns across 7 bases. The germline V gene encodes CDR1 SGHNT and CDR2 YYREEE (reference sequence). The CDR3 has 14 amino acids. Germline trimming cut 4 bases from V and 2 bases from J; bases unmatched to any gene: 5. The CDR3 loop reads CASSMGQINTEAFF. As DNA, the CDR3 is TGTGCCAGCAGCATGGGACAGATTAACACTGAAGCTTTCTTT.

The CDR3 loop reads CASSLGQTDSYEQYF. For the CDR3, the DNA is TGTGCCAGCAGCTTGGGACAAACCGACTCCTACGAGCAGTACTTC. The genes are TRBV5-4 and TRBJ2-7; D unresolved. The V gene's germline CDR1 is SGHNT and CDR2 YYREEE (reference sequence). V shed 0 bases and J shed 0 bases, with 10 bases lying between them. The CDR3 runs 15 residues.

This chain uses TRBV7-9 with TRBJ2-2, with D possibly matching TRBD1 (6 bases). From germline, CDR1 is SEHNR and CDR2 FQNEAQ (reference sequence). The length of the CDR3 is 13 residues. Trimming took off 5 bases at V and 5 bases at J, with 9 bases between the two ends. CDR3 sequence: CASSPQGTGELFF. In nucleotides, the CDR3 is TGTGCCAGCAGCCCGCAGGGGACCGGGGAGCTGTTTTTT. Variable domain in full (rest from reference TRBV7-9 and TRBJ2-2): DTGVSQNPRHKITKRGQNVTFRCDPISEHNRLYWYRQTLGQGPEFLTYFQNEAQLEKSRLLSDRFSAERPKGSFSTLEIQRTEQGDSAMYLCASSPQGTGELFFGEGSRLTVL.